Listed below are T cell receptor beta chains from one sample, sequenced in a study of blood T cells in healthy people across ages. TCRdb reprocessed the 5' RACE reads with MiXCR, giving one entry per CDR3 protein. The repertoire holds 700,000 to 950,000 distinct CDR3 sequences, with roughly 44% as singletons. Sequencing was carried out using blood. The receptors come from an older woman in good health. Both conserved end residues are part of each CDR3. D genes are given only for firm matches. Clone size is stated in some rows and not others, as once, few, many or a class when expanded.

TRBJ1-5	TRBV20-1	TRBD1	NA	TGCAGTGCTTCGGACAGGGACGAACATCAGCCCCAGCATTTT	CSASDRDEHQPQHF
TRBJ2-7	TRBV13	NA	NA	TGTGCCAGCAGCATAGGGGGGTCCTACGAGCAGTACTTC	CASSIGGSYEQYF
TRBJ2-1	TRBV20-1	NA	few	TGCAGTGCCCCTCTTGGAGGGCGGCTTGACAATGAGCAGTTCTTC	CSAPLGGRLDNEQFF
TRBJ2-7	TRBV29-1	TRBD2	NA	TGCAGCGCCCGAGCGGGGCAACCTTTCGGATACGAGCAGTACTTC	CSARAGQPFGYEQYF
TRBJ2-5	TRBV7-6	NA	few	TGTGCCAGCAGCTTCTGGGGAGGGGGCATTGATCGAGAGACCCAGTACTTC	CASSFWGGGIDRETQYF
TRBJ2-5	TRBV6-2/TRBV6-3	TRBD2	many	TGTGCCAGCAGTCTCCGGACTAGCGGAGGGCAAGAGACCCAGTACTTC	CASSLRTSGGQETQYF
TRBJ1-2	TRBV19	NA	NA	TGTGCCAGTAGTATCCACCACCTTTCAGAAGGGAATGGCTACACCTTC	CASSIHHLSEGNGYTF
TRBJ2-7	TRBV20-1	TRBD2	NA	TGCAGTGCTCTAAGACTAGCGGGGGATTACGAGCAGTACTTC	CSALRLAGDYEQYF
TRBJ2-7	TRBV2	NA	NA	TGTGCCAGCAGTGCGAACAGTCTCCCTTCTATCGACGAGCAGTACTTC	CASSANSLPSIDEQYF
TRBJ2-7	TRBV7-8	NA	NA	TGTGCCAGCAGCTTACTTATCGGGTTTGCCGTTTACGAGCAGTACTTC	CASSLLIGFAVYEQYF
TRBJ1-1	TRBV5-1	NA	NA	TGCGCCAGCAGCTCACTGAACTTAGGCGGCACTGAAGCTTTCTTT	CASSSLNLGGTEAFF
TRBJ2-7	TRBV20-1	TRBD1	NA	TGCAGTGCTAGAGATCCGGGGACAGTACTCGATGAGCAGTACTTC	CSARDPGTVLDEQYF
TRBJ2-7	TRBV28	NA	NA	TGTGCCAGCAGTTTTTCTTCCGAGCAGTACTTC	CASSFSSEQYF
TRBJ2-2	TRBV10-3	NA	NA	TGTGCCATCAGGCTGGACCCGGGCATCACCGGGGAGCTGTTTTTT	CAIRLDPGITGELFF
TRBJ1-5	TRBV27	TRBD1	NA	TGTGCCAGCAGTGAGACCAGACAGGGATTTCAGCCCCAGCATTTT	CASSETRQGFQPQHF
TRBJ2-1	TRBV29-1	TRBD2	NA	TGCAGCGTTAGCGGGGGGGCCTCCTACAATGAGCAGTTCTTC	CSVSGGASYNEQFF
TRBJ2-3	TRBV12-3/TRBV12-4	NA	once	TGTGCCAGCAGCAAGTTTAGGGGGACCTCCACAGATACGCAGTATTTT	CASSKFRGTSTDTQYF
TRBJ1-5	TRBV28	TRBD1	NA	TGTGCCAGCAGTAAGGACAGGGTAGTCAATCAGCCCCAGCATTTT	CASSKDRVVNQPQHF
TRBJ2-1	TRBV5-6	NA	NA	TGTGCCAACAGCTTGGTCGGTAGCGCGAGCTACAATGAGCAGTTCTTC	CANSLVGSASYNEQFF
TRBJ2-5	TRBV4-3	NA	few	TGCGCCAGCAGCCAAGATAGGAAGCGTGTGCAGTACTTC	CASSQDRKRVQYF
TRBJ1-1	TRBV5-1	NA	NA	TGCGCCAGCAGCTTGGACCAGAACACTGAAGCTTTCTTT	CASSLDQNTEAFF
TRBJ2-1	TRBV2	TRBD2	NA	TGTGCCAGCAGAGCTAGCGGGGGGGCCATGAGCCGCTACAATGAGCAGTTCTTC	CASRASGGAMSRYNEQFF
TRBJ2-1	TRBV12-3/TRBV12-4	TRBD2	many	TGTGCCAGCAGCACCTCGCGGGGGGCGAACTACAATGAGCAGTTCTTC	CASSTSRGANYNEQFF